Shown below are 22 T cell receptor beta chains from a single sample sequenced in a study of T cell responses to AZD1222 COVID-19 vaccine. This table comes from immunoSEQ multiplex PCR, and its TCRdb copy is limited to in-frame clones, with some not included. Among fewer than 30,000 clones listed, more than 70% were seen once. The sequencing here drew on peripheral blood, taken on day 0 of AZD1222 vaccination. These receptors came from an adult in good health.

CDR3 loop: CASSLRRTGGGYEQYF. Here the CDR3 DNA reads TGTGCCAGCAGCTTGCGGAGGACAGGGGGGGGCTACGAGCAGTACTTC. The chain carries TRBV5-8 and TRBJ2-7; TRBD1 matches at 10 bases. The CDR3 loop spans 16 amino acids. With V trimmed by 1 base and J by 3 bases, 7 bases remained unmatched. Germline V CDR1 and CDR2: SGHTS, YDEGEE.

V and J are TRBV6-5 and TRBJ1-6; D gene ambiguous. Trimming took 6 bases from V and 0 from J, leaving 6 bases between them. The CDR3 covers 14 residues. Germline CDR1 MNHEY, CDR2 SVGAGI. The CDR3 protein is CASRASSYNSPLHF. The CDR3 bases are TGTGCCAGCAGGGCGAGCTCCTATAATTCACCCCTCCACTTT.

This chain connects TRBV27 to TRBJ1-5; 9 nucleotides align to TRBD1. V gave up 2 bases and J gave up 5 bases; unmatched junction bases: 4. Germline CDR1 MNHEY, CDR2 SMNVEV (reference sequence). The CDR3 extends over 15 amino acids. The CDR3 nucleotides read TGTGCCAGCAGTTTAAGGACAGGGGACTATCAGCCCCAGCATTTT. It is translated as CASSLRTGDYQPQHF.

This clone came up a few times. In DNA, the CDR3 is TGTGCCAGCAGCCAAAACTTCGGACAGGCCCAGGACGCGTACTTC. This gives the protein CASSQNFGQAQDAYF. The rearrangement links TRBV7-9 to TRBJ2-7; 7 bases align to TRBD1. Germline V gene lookup returns CDR1 SEHNR and CDR2 FQNEAQ (reference sequence). J lost 12 bases, V lost 5 bases, and 19 bases had no gene match. The CDR3 loop spans 15 amino acids.

The chain's CDR3 is CSVEVYRSGREYV. For the CDR3, the DNA is TGCAGCGTTGAAGTCTACCGTAGCGGGAGGGAGTACGTC. J is TRBJ2-7 and V is TRBV29-1; 11 bases are shared with TRBD2. The CDR3 runs to 13 residues. J was trimmed by 11 bases and V by 1 base; bases with no gene match: 7. Looked up from germline, CDR1 is SQVTM and CDR2 is ANQGSEA.

This rearrangement joins TRBV19 to TRBJ1-6; TRBD1 matches at 9 bases. Germline V gene data show CDR1 as LNHDA and CDR2 as SQIVND (reference sequence). The CDR3 spans 13 residues. J was trimmed by 11 bases and V by 1 base; bases with no gene match: 0. The CDR3 sequence is CASSIGDRAPLHF. CDR3 nucleotide sequence: TGTGCCAGTAGTATAGGGGACAGGGCACCCCTCCACTTT.

This clone was observed a single time. The chain has TRBV7-3 and TRBJ2-1; weak D call: TRBD2 (6 bases). This CDR3 comprises 15 residues. Germline V lookup: CDR1 SGHTA, CDR2 FQGTGA. V lost 5 bases to trimming and J lost 1 base, with 12 bases between them. The CDR3 coding sequence is TGTGCCAGCAGCCCGGGACTTGGGTCCTACAATGAGCAGTTCTTC. Protein sequence: CASSPGLGSYNEQFF.

This clone was seen a handful of times. DNA of the CDR3: TGTGCCAGCAGCTCCCGGGATAACAATCAGCCCCAGCATTTT. Protein: CASSSRDNNQPQHF. The chain uses TRBV7-8 and TRBJ1-5; D ambiguous. Per germline, CDR1 SGHVS and CDR2 FQNEAQ. Trimming removed 4 bases from V and 3 bases from J, with 10 bases in between. CDR3 length: 14 residues.

V usage is TRBV4-3 and J usage is TRBJ1-2; the match to TRBD1 covers 11 bases. This CDR3 region has 17 residues. CDR1 is LGHNA, CDR2 YSLEER, per germline. Trimming took 0 bases from V and 4 from J; bases not matched to a gene: 7. CDR3 sequence: CASSQEGTGTGGYGYTF. DNA of the CDR3: TGCGCCAGCAGCCAAGAAGGCACCGGGACAGGGGGCTATGGCTACACCTTC.

This chain joins TRBV12-5 and TRBJ1-1, with a possible D match to TRBD1 (5 bases). From germline, CDR1 is LGHNT and CDR2 FRNRAP. The CDR3 contains 13 residues. V dropped 6 bases and J dropped 4 bases, with 12 bases sitting between them. The CDR3 region has the DNA TGTGCTAGTGGCCTCGGGGGGGGCACTGAAGCTTTCTTT. Translating it yields CASGLGGGTEAFF.

The chain links TRBV2 to TRBJ2-3; D is perhaps TRBD1 (5 bases). Trimming took off 3 bases at V and 2 bases at J, with 9 bases between the two ends. Germline values: CDR1 SNHLY, CDR2 FYNNEI. This CDR3 spans 14 amino acids. Written as DNA, the CDR3 is TGTGCCAGCAGTGATCGACAGACCACAGATACGCAGTATTTT. It translates to CASSDRQTTDTQYF.

This chain uses TRBV4-1 with TRBJ1-2; 9 positions agree with TRBD1. V lost 1 base and J lost 8; bases outside the gene matches: 8. This CDR3 contains 15 residues. Germline values: CDR1 MGHRA, CDR2 YSYEKL. In DNA form, the CDR3 reads TGCGCCAGCAGCCAAGGGGACAGGGCATTGGAGGGCTACACCTTC. It encodes CASSQGDRALEGYTF.

The chain has TRBV24-1 and TRBJ2-5; D may correspond to TRBD1 or TRBD2 (5 bases each). Trimming cost V 5 bases and J 6 bases, with 15 bases left between them. The CDR3 has 14 residues. From germline, CDR1 is KGHDR and CDR2 SFDVKD. The CDR3 bases are TGTGCCACCAGTGGAGGGGTGAACAGGCAGACCCAGTACTTC. Translating it yields CATSGGVNRQTQYF.

This chain links TRBV3-1 (or the pseudogene TRBV3-2) with TRBJ2-3; weak D call: TRBD2 (6 bases). V lost 4 bases and J lost 1, with 12 bases in between. This CDR3 spans 15 amino acids. Germline V gene lookup returns CDR1 LGHDT and CDR2 YNNKEL (reference sequence). Here the CDR3 reads CASSLDSGGTDTQYF. CDR3 in DNA: TGTGCCAGCAGCCTAGACTCGGGGGGCACAGATACGCAGTATTTT.

The chain employs TRBV6-5 and TRBJ1-2; D not certain. V lost 4 bases, J lost 5 bases, and 14 bases lay in between. The V gene's germline CDR1 is MNHEY and CDR2 SVGAGI. The CDR3 extends over 14 amino acids. The CDR3 spells CASSSGTGPYGYTF. CDR3 DNA sequence: TGTGCCAGCAGTTCGGGTACCGGCCCTTATGGCTACACCTTC.

The genes are TRBV6-1 and TRBJ2-7, with 10 bases fitting TRBD1. CDR3 size: 15 residues. V lost 1 base to trimming and J lost 5 bases; unmatched junction nucleotides: 5. Germline V gives CDR1 MNHNS, CDR2 SASEGT. CDR3 DNA: TGTGCCAGCAGTGAAGGGGGGGACAGGGGAGACGAGCAGTACTTC. It specifies CASSEGGDRGDEQYF.

The chain combines TRBV23-1 with TRBJ2-3, with 9 bases aligning to TRBD1. TRBV23-1 is assigned to the ORF class and has an uncertain function. J gave up 4 bases and V 4 bases, and 9 bases lay outside the gene matches. The CDR3 is 16 amino acids. This CDR3 is CASSPPGQGLPDTQYF. CDR3 DNA: TGCGCCAGCAGTCCTCCGGGACAGGGCTTGCCAGATACGCAGTATTTT.

The chain carries TRBV19 and TRBJ1-5, with D hard to call. Germline assignment: CDR1 LNHDA and CDR2 SQIVND (reference sequence). V lost 5 bases to trimming and J lost 3 bases, with 14 bases between them. There are 15 residues in the CDR3. The CDR3 loop reads CASSYTTTFNQPQHF. The CDR3 DNA is TGTGCCAGTAGTTACACGACAACATTCAATCAGCCCCAGCATTTT.

This clone came up once. The DNA of the CDR3 is TGTGCCAGCAGCTTAGCCGGGGGGAGCGGCAATCAGCCCCAGCATTTT. Translated: CASSLAGGSGNQPQHF. The J gene is TRBJ1-5, the V gene TRBV7-2; TRBD1 is a possible D gene (5 bases). Germline V gene data show CDR1 as SGHTA and CDR2 as FQGNSA. The CDR3 has 16 residues. V was pared by 0 bases and J by 2 bases, with 11 bases between. The entire variable domain, with the rest obtained from reference TRBV7-2 and TRBJ1-5, is as follows: GAGVSQSPSNKVTEKGKDVELRCDPISGHTALYWYRQSLGQGLEFLIYFQGNSAPDKSGLPSDRFSAERTGGSVSTLTIQRTQQEDSAVYLCASSLAGGSGNQPQHFGDGTRLSIL.

The chain employs TRBV19 and TRBJ1-2; D is possibly TRBD1 (5 bases). Trimming stripped 2 bases from V and 9 bases from J, with 19 bases between. Germline V CDR1 and CDR2: LNHDA, SQIVND (reference sequence). The CDR3 consists of 15 residues. The CDR3, as DNA: TGTGCCAGTAGTATACCGGGGCAGGGAAGAGCTCGCTACACCTTC. Its translation: CASSIPGQGRARYTF.

V usage is TRBV24-1 and J usage is TRBJ2-1; 10 nucleotides match TRBD2. Germline CDR1 is KGHDR and CDR2 is SFDVKD. CDR3 length: 16 residues. With V trimmed by 3 bases and J by 3 bases, 4 bases remained unmatched. CDR3 sequence (DNA): TGTGCCACCAGTGATCCAGCGGGAGGGCTCTACAATGAGCAGTTCTTC. This encodes CATSDPAGGLYNEQFF.

V and J are TRBV7-3 and TRBJ2-6; TRBD1 agrees at 9 bases. The J segment lost 0 bases and the V segment lost 5 bases, leaving 8 bases of the junction unmatched. The CDR3 is made up of 18 amino acids. Per germline, CDR1 SGHTA and CDR2 FQGTGA. The CDR3 nucleotides read TGTGCCAGCAGCCCGTCCGGACAGGGGAGCTCTGGGGCCAACGTCCTGACTTTC. As protein: CASSPSGQGSSGANVLTF.